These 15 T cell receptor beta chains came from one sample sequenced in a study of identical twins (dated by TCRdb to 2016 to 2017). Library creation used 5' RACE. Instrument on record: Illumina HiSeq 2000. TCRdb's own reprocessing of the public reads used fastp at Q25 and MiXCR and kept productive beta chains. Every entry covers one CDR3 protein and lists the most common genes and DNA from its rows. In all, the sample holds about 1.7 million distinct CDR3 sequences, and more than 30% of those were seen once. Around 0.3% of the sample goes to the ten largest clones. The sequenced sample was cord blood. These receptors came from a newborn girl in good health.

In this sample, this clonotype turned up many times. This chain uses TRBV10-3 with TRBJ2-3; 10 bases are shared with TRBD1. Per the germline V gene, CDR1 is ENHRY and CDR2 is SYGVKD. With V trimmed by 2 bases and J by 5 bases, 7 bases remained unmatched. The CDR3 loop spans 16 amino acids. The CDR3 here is CAISERQGAQGDTQYF. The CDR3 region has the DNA TGTGCCATCAGTGAGAGACAGGGGGCGCAGGGAGATACGCAGTATTTT.

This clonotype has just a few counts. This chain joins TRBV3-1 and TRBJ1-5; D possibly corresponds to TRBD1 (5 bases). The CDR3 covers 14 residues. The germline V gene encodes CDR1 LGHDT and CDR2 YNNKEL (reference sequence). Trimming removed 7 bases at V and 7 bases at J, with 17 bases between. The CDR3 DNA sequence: TGTGCCAGCACCCAGGTGGGACGGGGCCAGCCCCAGCATTTT. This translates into CASTQVGRGQPQHF.

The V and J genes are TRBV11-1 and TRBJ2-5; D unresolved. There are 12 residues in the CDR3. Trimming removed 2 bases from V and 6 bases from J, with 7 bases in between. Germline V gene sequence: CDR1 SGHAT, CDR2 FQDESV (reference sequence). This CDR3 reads CASSLSVKTQYF. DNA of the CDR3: TGTGCCAGCAGCTTAAGCGTAAAGACCCAGTACTTC.

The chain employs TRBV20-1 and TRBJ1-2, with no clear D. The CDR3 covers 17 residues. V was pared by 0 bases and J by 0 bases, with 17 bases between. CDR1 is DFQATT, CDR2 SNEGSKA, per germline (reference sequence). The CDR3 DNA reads TGCAGTGCTAGAGACCCTATAACCAGGCGGGCTAACTATGGCTACACCTTC. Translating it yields CSARDPITRRANYGYTF.

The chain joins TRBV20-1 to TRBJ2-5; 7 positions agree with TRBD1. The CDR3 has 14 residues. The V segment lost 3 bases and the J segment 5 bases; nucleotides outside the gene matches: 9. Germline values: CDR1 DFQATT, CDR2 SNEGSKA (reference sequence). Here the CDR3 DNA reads TGCAGTGCTAGTGGACAGGTGTTTTGGGAGACCCAGTACTTC. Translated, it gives CSASGQVFWETQYF.

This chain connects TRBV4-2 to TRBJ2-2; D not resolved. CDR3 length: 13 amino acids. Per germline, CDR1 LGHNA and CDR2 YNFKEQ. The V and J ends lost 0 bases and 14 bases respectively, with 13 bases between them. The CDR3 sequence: CASSQERDSLLFF. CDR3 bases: TGTGCCAGCAGCCAAGAAAGAGACTCCCTCCTGTTTTTT.

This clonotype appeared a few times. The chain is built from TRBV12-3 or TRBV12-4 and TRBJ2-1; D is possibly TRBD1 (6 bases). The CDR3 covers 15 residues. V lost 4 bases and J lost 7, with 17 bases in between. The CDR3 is CASSSTSAGVNEQFF. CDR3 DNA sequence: TGTGCCAGCAGTTCAACCTCCGCAGGGGTGAATGAGCAGTTCTTC.

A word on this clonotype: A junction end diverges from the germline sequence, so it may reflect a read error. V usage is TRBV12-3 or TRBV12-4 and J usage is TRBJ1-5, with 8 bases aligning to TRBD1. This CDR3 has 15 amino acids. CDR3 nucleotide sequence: TGTGCCAGCAGTCCCCCCGGGACAGGCAAACAGCCCCAGCATTTT. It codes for CASSPPGTGKQPQHF.

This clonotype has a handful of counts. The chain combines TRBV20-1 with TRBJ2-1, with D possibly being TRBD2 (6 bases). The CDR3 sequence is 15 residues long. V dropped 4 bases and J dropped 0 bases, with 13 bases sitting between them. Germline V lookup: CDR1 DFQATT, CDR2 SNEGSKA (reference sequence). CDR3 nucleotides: TGCAGTGCTAAGCGTCTAGCGAGCTCCTACAATGAGCAGTTCTTC. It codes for CSAKRLASSYNEQFF.

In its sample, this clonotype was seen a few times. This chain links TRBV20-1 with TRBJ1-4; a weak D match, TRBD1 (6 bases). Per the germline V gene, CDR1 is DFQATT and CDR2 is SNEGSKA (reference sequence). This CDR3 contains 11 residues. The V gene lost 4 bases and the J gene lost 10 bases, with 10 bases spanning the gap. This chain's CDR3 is CSAINRVKLFF. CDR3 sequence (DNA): TGCAGTGCTATCAACAGGGTAAAACTGTTTTTT.

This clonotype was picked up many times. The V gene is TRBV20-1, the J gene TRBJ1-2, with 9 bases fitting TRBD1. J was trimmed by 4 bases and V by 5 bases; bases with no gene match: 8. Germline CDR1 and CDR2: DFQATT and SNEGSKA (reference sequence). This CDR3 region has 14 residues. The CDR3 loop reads CSARDRADLYGYTF. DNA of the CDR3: TGCAGTGCTCGGGACAGGGCAGACCTCTATGGCTACACCTTC.

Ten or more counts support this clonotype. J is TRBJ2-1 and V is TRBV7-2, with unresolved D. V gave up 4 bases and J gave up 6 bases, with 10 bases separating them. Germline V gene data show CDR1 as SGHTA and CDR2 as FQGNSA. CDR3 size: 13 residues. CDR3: CASSSQWGNEQFF. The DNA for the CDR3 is TGTGCCAGCAGCTCCCAGTGGGGCAATGAGCAGTTCTTC.

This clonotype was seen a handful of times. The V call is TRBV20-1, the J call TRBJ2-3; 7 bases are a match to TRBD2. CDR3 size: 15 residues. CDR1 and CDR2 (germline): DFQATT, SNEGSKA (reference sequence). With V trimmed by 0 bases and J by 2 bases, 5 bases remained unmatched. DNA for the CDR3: TGCAGTGCTAGAGATTGGGGGGGGAACACAGATACGCAGTATTTT. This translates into CSARDWGGNTDTQYF.

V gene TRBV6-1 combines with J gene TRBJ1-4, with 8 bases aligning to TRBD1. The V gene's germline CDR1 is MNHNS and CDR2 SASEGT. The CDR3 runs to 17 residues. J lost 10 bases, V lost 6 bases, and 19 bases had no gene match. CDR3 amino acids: CASSGTGIWTFGGKLFF. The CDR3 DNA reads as TGTGCCAGCAGCGGGACAGGTATATGGACGTTTGGTGGAAAACTGTTTTTT.

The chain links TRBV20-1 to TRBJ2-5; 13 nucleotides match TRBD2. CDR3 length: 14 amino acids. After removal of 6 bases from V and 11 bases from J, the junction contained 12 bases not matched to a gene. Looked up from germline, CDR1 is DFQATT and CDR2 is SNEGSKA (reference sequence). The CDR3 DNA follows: TGCAGTGCCCAGGGACTAGCGGGACCCAATGAGCAGTACTTC. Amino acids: CSAQGLAGPNEQYF.